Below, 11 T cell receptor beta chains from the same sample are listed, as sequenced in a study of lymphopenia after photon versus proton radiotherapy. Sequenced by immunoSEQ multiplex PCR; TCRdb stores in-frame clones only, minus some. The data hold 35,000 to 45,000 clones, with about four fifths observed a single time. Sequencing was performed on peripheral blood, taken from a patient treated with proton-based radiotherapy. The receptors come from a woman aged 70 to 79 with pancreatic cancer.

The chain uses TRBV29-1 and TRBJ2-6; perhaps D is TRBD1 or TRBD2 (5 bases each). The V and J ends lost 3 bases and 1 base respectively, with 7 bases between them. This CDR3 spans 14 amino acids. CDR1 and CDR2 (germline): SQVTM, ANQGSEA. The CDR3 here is CSVEGDSGANVLTF. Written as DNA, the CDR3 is TGCAGCGTTGAGGGGGATTCTGGGGCCAACGTCCTGACTTTC.

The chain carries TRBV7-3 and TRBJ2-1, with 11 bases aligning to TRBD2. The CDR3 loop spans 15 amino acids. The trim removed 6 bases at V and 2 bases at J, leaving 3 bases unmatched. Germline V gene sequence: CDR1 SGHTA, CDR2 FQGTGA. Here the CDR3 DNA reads TGTGCCAGCAGGGCGGGACTAGCGGCCTACAATGAGCAGTTCTTC. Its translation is CASRAGLAAYNEQFF.

CDR3 in DNA: TGTGCCAGTAGTGTCTCGGACAGGGTTAAAGAAAAACTGTTTTTT. This gives the protein CASSVSDRVKEKLFF. The gene calls are TRBV19 and TRBJ1-4; 8 nucleotides match TRBD1. CDR1 is LNHDA, CDR2 SQIVND, per germline (reference sequence). J gave up 8 bases and V 5 bases, and 10 bases lay outside the gene matches. This CDR3 is built from 15 residues.

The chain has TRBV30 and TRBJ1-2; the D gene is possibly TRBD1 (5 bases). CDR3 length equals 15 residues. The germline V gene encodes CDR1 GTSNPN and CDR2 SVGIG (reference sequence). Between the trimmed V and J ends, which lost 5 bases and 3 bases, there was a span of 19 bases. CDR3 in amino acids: CAWFSHGGTYYGYTF. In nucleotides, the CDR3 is TGTGCCTGGTTCTCCCATGGAGGGACCTACTATGGCTACACCTTC.

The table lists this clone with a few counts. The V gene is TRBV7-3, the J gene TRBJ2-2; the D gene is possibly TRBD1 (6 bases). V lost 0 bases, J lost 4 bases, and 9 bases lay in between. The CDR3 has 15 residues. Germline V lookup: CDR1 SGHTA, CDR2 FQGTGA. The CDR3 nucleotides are TGTGCCAGCAGCTTAACGGGGGCGGGCACCGGGGAGCTGTTTTTT. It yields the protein CASSLTGAGTGELFF.

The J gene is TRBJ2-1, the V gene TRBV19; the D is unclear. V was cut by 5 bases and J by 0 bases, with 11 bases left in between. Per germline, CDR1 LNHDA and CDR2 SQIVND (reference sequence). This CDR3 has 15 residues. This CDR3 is CASSPLRGSYNEQFF. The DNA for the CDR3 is TGTGCCAGTAGTCCCCTTAGAGGCTCCTACAATGAGCAGTTCTTC.

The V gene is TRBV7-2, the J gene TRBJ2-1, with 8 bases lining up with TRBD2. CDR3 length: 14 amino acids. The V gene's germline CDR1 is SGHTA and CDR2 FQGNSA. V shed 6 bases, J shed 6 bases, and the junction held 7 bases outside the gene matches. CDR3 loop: CASRFRTSSNEQFF. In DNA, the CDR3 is TGTGCCAGCAGATTTCGGACTAGCAGCAATGAGCAGTTCTTC.

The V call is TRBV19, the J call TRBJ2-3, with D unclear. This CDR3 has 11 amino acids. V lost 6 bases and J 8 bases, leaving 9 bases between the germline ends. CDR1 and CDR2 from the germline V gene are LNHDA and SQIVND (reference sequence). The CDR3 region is CASSARSTQYF. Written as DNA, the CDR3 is TGTGCCAGTAGCGCTCGGTCTACGCAGTATTTT.

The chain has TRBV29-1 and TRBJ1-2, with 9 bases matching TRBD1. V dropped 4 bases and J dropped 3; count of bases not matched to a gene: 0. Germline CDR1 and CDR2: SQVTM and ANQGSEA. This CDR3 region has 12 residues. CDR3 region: CSVGQGDYGYTF. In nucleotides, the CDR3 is TGCAGCGTTGGACAGGGGGACTATGGCTACACCTTC.

CDR3 in DNA: TGTGCCAGCAGTGCAGGGGGATTAAATGGCTACACCTTC. Its translation: CASSAGGLNGYTF. The J gene is TRBJ1-2, the V gene TRBV2, with 7 bases identical to TRBD1. V lost 4 bases, J lost 6 bases, and 5 bases stayed unmatched. Germline-derived CDR1 and CDR2 are SNHLY and FYNNEI. CDR3 size: 13 residues.

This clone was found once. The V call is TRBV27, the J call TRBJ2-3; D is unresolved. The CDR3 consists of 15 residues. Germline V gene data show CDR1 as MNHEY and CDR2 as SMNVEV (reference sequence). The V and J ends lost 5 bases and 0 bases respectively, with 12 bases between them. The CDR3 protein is CASSPWRSSTDTQYF. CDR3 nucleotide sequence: TGTGCCAGCAGTCCCTGGAGATCTAGCACAGATACGCAGTATTTT.